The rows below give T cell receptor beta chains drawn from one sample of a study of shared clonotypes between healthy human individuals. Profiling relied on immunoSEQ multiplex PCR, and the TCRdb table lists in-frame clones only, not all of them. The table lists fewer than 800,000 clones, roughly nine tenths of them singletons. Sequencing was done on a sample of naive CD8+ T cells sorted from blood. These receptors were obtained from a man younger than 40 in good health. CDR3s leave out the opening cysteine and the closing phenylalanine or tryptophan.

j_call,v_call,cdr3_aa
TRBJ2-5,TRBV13,ASSSDRQGVETQY
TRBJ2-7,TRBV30,AWSPFRNSYEQY
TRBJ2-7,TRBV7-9,ASSNIAGIKDEQY
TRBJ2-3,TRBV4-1,ASSHDRADTQY
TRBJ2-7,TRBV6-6,ASSTGIAGGNEQY
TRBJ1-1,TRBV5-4,ASSVSGGSTEAF
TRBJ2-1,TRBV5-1,ASSLRRTDREQF
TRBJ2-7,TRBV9,ASSVGQFSYEQY
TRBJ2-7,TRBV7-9,ASSSTGRRSYEQY
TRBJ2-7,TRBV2,ATKGGAGGYEQY
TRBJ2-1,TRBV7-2,ASSLGSGDEQF
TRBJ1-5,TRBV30,AWSVGDSNQPQH
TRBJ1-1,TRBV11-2,ASSYENTEAF
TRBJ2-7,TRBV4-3,ASSQESRSGSLYEQY
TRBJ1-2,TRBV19,ASTLSGGYGYT
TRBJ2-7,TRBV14,ASAISGSGYEQY
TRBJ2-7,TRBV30,AWSRQGETYEQY
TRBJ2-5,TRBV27,ASSKGAYQETQY
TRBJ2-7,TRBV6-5,ASSYGFEWEQY
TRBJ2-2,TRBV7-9,ASIEFGRGETGELF
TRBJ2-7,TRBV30,AWSDGQGRYEQY
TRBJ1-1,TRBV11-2,ASRSTPEAF
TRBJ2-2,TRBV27,ASSLNSYTGELF
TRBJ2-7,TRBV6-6,ASSHRDRGEQY
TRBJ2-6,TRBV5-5,ASSLSAPGANVLT
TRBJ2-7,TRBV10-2,ASFGGTGYYEQY
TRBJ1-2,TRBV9,ASKGQTGVGGYT
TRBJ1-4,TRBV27,ASRATGGEWGVEKLF
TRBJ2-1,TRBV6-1,ASSEFGQGGFYEQF
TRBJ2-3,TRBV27,ASSVQQNTDTQY